Given below is one T cell receptor (beta chain) in context. Its antigen is as yet unknown. The data are from a study of shared clonotypes between healthy human individuals. Study details: The cohort comprised a couple of women and a few men. Their ages spanned 18 to 49 years. The study, taken as a whole, reports: Naive subsets generally exceeded memory subsets in estimated richness.

Once extracted for a subset, genomic DNA was divided evenly among several immunoSEQ plates. The table came from immunoSEQ multiplex PCR; TCRdb's copy has only in-frame clones and leaves some out. The profile covers about 2,200,000 clones, with just over 90% appearing a single time and 1.5% to 2% taken by the ten largest. Germline CDR1 is ENHRY and CDR2 is SYGVKD. V was clipped by 4 bases and J by 3 bases, with 9 bases between them. The CDR3 length is 13 residues. Naive CD8 populations comprised CD45RO-negative cells positively selected for CCR7, excluding terminally differentiated effector memory CD45RA+ cells. Nashville, Tennessee was home to all donors, each a Caucasian adult.

The TCR sequence derives from a man younger than 35 in good health. Some clones in this sample may be carry-over from other donors' samples. Sequences were obtained from naive CD8+ T cells from PBMCs. The chain links TRBV10-3 to TRBJ1-1; D is unclear. The CDR3 coding sequence is TGTGCCATCAGTGTGTCGAGAGACACTGAAGCTTTCTTT. It yields the protein CAISVSRDTEAFF.